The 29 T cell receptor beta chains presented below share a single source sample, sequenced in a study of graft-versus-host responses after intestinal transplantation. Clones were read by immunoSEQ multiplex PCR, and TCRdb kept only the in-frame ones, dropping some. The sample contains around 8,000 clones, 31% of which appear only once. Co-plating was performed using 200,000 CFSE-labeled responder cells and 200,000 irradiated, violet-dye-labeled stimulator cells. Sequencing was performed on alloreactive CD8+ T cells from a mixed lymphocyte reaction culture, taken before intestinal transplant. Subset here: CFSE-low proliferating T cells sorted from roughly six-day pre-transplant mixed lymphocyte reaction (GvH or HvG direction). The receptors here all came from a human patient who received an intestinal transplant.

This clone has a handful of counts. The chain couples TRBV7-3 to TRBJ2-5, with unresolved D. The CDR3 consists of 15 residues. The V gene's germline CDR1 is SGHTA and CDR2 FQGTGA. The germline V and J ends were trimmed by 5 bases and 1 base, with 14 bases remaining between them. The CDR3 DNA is TGTGCCAGCAGCCCAAGTCTGGCCTTCCAAGAGACCCAGTACTTC. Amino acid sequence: CASSPSLAFQETQYF.

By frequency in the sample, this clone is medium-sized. CDR3 in amino acids: CASSWGASDYEQYF. The CDR3 coding sequence is TGTGCCAGCAGCTGGGGTGCTAGCGACTACGAGCAGTACTTC. V gene TRBV5-4 combines with J gene TRBJ2-7, with D possibly matching TRBD2 (6 bases). CDR3 length: 14 residues. The germline V gene encodes CDR1 SGHNT and CDR2 YYREEE (reference sequence). Trimming pared 3 bases from V and 3 bases from J, leaving 13 bases between. Complete variable domain (other parts from reference TRBV5-4 and TRBJ2-7): ETGVTQSPTHLIKTRGQQVTLRCSSQSGHNTVSWYQQALGQGPQFIFQYYREEENGRGNFPPRFSGLQFPNYSSELNVNALELDDSALYLCASSWGASDYEQYFGPGTRLTVT.

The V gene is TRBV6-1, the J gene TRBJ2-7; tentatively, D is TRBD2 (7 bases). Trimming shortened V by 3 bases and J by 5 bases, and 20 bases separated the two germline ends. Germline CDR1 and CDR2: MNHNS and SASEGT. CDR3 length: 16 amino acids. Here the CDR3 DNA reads TGTGCCAGCAGTGAGAGTCGAAGGGGGGGGTGGGACGAGCAGTACTTC. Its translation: CASSESRRGGWDEQYF.

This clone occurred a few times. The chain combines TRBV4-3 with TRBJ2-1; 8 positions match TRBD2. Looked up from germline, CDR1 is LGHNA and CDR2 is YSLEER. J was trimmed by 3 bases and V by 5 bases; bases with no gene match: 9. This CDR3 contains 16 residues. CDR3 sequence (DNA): TGCGCCAGCAGCGTGCGGGGGGTTCCACTCTACAATGAGCAGTTCTTC. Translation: CASSVRGVPLYNEQFF.

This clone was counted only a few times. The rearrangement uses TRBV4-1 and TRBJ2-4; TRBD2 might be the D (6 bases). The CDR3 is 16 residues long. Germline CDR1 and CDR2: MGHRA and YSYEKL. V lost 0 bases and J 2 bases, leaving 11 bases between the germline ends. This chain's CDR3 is CASSQELRESKNIQYF. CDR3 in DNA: TGCGCCAGCAGCCAAGAGTTACGGGAGTCCAAAAACATTCAGTACTTC.

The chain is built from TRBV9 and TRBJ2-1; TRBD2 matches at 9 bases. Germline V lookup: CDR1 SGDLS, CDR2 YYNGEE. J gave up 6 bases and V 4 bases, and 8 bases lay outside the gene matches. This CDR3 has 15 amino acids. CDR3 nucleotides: TGTGCCAGCAGCCTTAGCGGGAGAGGCGGCAATGAGCAGTTCTTC. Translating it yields CASSLSGRGGNEQFF.

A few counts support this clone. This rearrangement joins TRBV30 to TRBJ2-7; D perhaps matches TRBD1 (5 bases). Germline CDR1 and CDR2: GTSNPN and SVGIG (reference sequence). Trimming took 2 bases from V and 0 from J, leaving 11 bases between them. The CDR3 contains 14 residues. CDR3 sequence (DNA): TGTGCCTGGAGTCCAGGGTCCCTCTCCTACGAGCAGTACTTC. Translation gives CAWSPGSLSYEQYF.

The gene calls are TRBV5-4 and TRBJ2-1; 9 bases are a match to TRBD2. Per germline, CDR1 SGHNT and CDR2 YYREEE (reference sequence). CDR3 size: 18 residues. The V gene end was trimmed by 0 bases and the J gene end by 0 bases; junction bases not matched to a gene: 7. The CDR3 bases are TGTGCCAGCAGCTTGGAAGCGGGGGGATTTTACTCCTACAATGAGCAGTTCTTC. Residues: CASSLEAGGFYSYNEQFF.

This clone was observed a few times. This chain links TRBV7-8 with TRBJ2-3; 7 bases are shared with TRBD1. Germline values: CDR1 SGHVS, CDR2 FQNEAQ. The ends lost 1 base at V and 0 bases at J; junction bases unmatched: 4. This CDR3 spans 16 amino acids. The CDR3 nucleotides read TGTGCCAGCAGCTTAGGGGACAGCCTAAGCACAGATACGCAGTATTTT. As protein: CASSLGDSLSTDTQYF.

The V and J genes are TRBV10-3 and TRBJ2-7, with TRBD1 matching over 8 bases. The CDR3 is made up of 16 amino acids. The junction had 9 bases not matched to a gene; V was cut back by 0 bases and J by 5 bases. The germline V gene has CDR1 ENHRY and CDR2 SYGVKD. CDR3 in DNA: TGTGCCATCAGTGAGTCTCCAGGGGGCCCCAATGACGAGCAGTACTTC. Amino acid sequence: CAISESPGGPNDEQYF.

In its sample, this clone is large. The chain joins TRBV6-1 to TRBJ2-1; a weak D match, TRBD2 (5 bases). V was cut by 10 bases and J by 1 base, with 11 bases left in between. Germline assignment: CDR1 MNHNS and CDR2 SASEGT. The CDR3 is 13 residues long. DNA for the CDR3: TGTGCCACGATCGGGGTATCCTACAATGAGCAGTTCTTC. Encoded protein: CATIGVSYNEQFF.

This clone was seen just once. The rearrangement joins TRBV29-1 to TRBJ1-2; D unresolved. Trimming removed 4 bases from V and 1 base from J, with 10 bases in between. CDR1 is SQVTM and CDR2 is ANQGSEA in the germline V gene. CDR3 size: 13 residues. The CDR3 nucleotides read TGCAGCGTTGGTCTATTTAATAACTATGGCTACACCTTC. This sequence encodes CSVGLFNNYGYTF.

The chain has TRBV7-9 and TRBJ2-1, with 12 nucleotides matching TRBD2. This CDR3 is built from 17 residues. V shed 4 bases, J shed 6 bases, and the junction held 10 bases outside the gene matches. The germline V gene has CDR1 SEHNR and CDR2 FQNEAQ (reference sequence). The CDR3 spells CASSSRTSGVYPNEQFF. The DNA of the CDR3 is TGTGCCAGCAGCTCACGGACTAGCGGGGTGTACCCCAATGAGCAGTTCTTC. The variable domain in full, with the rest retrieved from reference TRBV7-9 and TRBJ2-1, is DTGVSQNPRHKITKRGQNVTFRCDPISEHNRLYWYRQTLGQGPEFLTYFQNEAQLEKSRLLSDRFSAERPKGSFSTLEIQRTEQGDSAMYLCASSSRTSGVYPNEQFFGPGTRLTVL.

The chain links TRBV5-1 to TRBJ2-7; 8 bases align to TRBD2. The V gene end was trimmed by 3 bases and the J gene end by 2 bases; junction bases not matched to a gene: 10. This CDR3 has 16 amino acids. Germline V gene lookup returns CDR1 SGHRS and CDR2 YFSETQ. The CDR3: CASSSPWVAGTYEQYF. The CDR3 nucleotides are TGCGCCAGCAGCTCTCCTTGGGTAGCGGGGACCTACGAGCAGTACTTC.

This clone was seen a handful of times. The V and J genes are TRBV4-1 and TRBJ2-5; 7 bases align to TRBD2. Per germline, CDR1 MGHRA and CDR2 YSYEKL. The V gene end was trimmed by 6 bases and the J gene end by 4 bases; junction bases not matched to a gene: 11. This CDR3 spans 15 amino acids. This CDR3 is CASSRRLAEGETQYF. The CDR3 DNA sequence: TGCGCCAGCAGTCGTCGACTAGCCGAAGGAGAGACCCAGTACTTC.

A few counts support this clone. This chain's CDR3 is CASSPQGQNTEAFF. CDR3 nucleotides: TGTGCCAGCAGTCCCCAGGGCCAGAACACTGAAGCTTTCTTT. The chain carries TRBV6-6 and TRBJ1-1, with D possibly TRBD1 on 5 matching bases. The CDR3 spans 14 residues. Looked up from germline, CDR1 is MNHNY and CDR2 is SVGAGI (reference sequence). The V end lost 5 bases, the J end lost 1 base, and 11 bases lay between the germline ends.

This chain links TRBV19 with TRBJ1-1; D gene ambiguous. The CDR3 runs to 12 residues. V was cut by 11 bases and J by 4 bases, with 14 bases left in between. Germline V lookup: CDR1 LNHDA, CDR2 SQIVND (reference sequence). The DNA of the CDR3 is TGTGCCTCCCGGACGGGGAGCACTGAAGCTTTCTTT. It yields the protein CASRTGSTEAFF.

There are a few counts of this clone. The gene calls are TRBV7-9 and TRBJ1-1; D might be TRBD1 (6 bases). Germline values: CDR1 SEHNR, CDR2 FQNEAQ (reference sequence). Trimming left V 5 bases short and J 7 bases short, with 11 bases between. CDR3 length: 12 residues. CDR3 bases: TGTGCCAGCAGCCTAGGACAGTATGAAGCTTTCTTT. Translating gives CASSLGQYEAFF.

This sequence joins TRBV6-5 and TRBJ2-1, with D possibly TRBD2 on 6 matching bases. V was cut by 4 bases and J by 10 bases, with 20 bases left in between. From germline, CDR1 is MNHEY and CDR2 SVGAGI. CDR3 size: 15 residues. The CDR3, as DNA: TGTGCCAGCAGTTGCATCCTGTACGGGGGTTGGGAGCAGTTCTTC. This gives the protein CASSCILYGGWEQFF.

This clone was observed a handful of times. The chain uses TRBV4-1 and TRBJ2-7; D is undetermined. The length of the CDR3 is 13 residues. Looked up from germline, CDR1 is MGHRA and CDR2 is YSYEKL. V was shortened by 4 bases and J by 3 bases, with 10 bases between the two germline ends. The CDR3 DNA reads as TGCGCCAGCAGCCCACCCCACTACTACGAGCAGTACTTC. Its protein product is CASSPPHYYEQYF.

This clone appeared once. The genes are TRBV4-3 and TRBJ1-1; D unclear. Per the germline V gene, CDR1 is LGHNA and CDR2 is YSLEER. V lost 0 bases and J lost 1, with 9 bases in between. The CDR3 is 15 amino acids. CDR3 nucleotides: TGCGCCAGCAGCCAAGACCTTTCAGGGAACACTGAAGCTTTCTTT. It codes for CASSQDLSGNTEAFF.

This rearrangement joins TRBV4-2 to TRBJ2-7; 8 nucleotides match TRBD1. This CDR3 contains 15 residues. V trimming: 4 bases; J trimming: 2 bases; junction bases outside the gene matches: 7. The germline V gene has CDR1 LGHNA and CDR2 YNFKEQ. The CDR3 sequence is CASSPAGTGAYEQYF. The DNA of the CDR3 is TGTGCCAGCAGCCCCGCCGGGACAGGTGCCTACGAGCAGTACTTC.

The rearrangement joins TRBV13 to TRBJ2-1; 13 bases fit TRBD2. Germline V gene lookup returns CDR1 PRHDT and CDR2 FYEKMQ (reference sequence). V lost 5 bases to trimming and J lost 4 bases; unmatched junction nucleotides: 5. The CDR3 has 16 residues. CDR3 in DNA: TGTGCCAGCAGCGAACGACTAGCGGGGGGTTACAATGAGCAGTTCTTC. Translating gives CASSERLAGGYNEQFF.

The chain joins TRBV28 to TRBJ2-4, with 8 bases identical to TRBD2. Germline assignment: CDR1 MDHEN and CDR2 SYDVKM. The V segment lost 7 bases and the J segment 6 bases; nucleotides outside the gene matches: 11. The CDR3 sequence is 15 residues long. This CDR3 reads CASTPQTSDRNIQYF. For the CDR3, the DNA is TGTGCCAGCACTCCACAGACTAGCGATAGAAACATTCAGTACTTC.

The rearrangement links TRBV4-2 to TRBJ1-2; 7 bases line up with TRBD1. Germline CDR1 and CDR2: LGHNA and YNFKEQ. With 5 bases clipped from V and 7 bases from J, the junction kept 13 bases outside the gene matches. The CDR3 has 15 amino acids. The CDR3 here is CASSERDSPWSGYTF. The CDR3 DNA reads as TGTGCCAGCAGCGAACGGGACAGTCCTTGGAGTGGCTACACCTTC.

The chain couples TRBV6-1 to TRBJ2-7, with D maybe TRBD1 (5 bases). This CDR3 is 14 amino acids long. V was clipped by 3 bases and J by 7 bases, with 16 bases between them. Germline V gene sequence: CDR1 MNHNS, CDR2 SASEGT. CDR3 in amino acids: CASSDFGSGAEQYF. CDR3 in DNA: TGTGCCAGCAGTGACTTTGGCAGTGGGGCTGAGCAGTACTTC.

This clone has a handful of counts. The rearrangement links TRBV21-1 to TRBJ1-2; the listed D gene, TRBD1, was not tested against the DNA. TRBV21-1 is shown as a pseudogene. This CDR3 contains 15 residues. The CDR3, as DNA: TGTGCCAGCAGCAAAAGCGGCGGGACAGGGAATGGCTACACCTTC. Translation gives CASSKSGGTGNGYTF.

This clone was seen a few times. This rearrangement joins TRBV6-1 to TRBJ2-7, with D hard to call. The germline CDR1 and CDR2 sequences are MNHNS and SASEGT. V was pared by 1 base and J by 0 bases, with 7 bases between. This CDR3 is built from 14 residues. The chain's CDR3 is CASSEDFYSYEQYF. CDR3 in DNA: TGTGCCAGCAGTGAAGATTTCTACTCCTACGAGCAGTACTTC.

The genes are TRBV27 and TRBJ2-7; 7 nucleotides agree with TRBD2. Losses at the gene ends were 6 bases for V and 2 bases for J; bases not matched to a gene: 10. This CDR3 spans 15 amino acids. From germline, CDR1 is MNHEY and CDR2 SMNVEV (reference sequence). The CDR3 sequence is CASRYSGRSTYEQYF. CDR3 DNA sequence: TGTGCCAGCAGATATAGCGGGCGCTCAACCTACGAGCAGTACTTC.